Each of the 24 T cell receptor beta chains below was sequenced from the same sample in a study of T cells expressing NK-cell markers. TCRdb reprocessed the 5' RACE reads and stores each CDR3 protein as one record, lacking DNA. This table lists roughly 300,000 distinct CDR3 sequences. The sample consisted of blood T cells: a sorted CD56 or NKG2C T cell subset, CD4+ or CD8+ T cells, or bulk PBMC T cells (not recorded which). These receptors were obtained from a woman between 18 and 70 years old in good health.

The chain carries TRBV12-3 or TRBV12-4 and TRBJ2-2; TCRdb proposes TRBD1, but this gene call is untestable without DNA. The CDR3 contains 15 residues. The chain's CDR3 is CASSSRDRGVGELFF.

The chain joins TRBV12-3 or TRBV12-4 to TRBJ1-6; TCRdb names TRBD1, which stays unverified in the absence of DNA. The CDR3 sequence is 15 residues long. The CDR3 is CASSFRQGSNSPLHF.

The V and J genes are TRBV7-6 and TRBJ2-7; with no DNA, the TCRdb D assignment of TRBD1 cannot be verified. In germline, CDR1 is SGHVS, CDR2 FNYEAQ. CDR3 length equals 16 residues. The CDR3: CASSPPLGTGAYEQYF.

The rearrangement uses TRBV19 and TRBJ1-5. Germline CDR1 is LNHDA and CDR2 is SQIVND (reference sequence). The length of the CDR3 is 16 residues. CDR3 in amino acids: CASAAALKGSNQPQHF.

This rearrangement joins TRBV7-9 to TRBJ1-5; without DNA, the TCRdb call of TRBD1 cannot be checked. Per germline, CDR1 SEHNR and CDR2 FQNEAQ (reference sequence). The CDR3 spans 16 residues. CDR3 region: CASSALGTGGGQPQHF.

This sequence joins TRBV5-6 and TRBJ2-1. This CDR3 is built from 16 residues. CDR1 SGHDT and CDR2 YYEEEE come from the germline V gene. The CDR3 here is CASSSLERRSYNEQFF.

The V call is TRBV21-1, the J call TRBJ2-2. TRBV21-1 is given as a pseudogene. CDR3 length equals 16 residues. CDR3 protein: CASSNLNTANTGELFF.

This chain joins TRBV7-2 and TRBJ1-5; TCRdb's D call, TRBD1, is unchecked because there is no DNA. Germline CDR1 reads SGHTA; CDR2 reads FQGNSA. The CDR3 sequence is 14 residues long. CDR3 loop: CASAPGRGEKPQHF.

This chain joins TRBV25-1 and TRBJ2-3; the D call of TRBD1 rests on TCRdb alone, since no DNA is present to check it. The germline gives CDR1 MGHDK, CDR2 SYGVNS. The CDR3 totals 19 residues. CDR3 amino acids: CATKPTVPPRQGTLETQYF.

The chain employs TRBV10-3 and TRBJ2-1; TCRdb names TRBD2, which stays unverified in the absence of DNA. Germline CDR1 reads ENHRY; CDR2 reads SYGVKD. The CDR3 has 16 amino acids. The chain's CDR3 is CAISESTSGSYNEQFF.

The chain combines TRBV6-2 or TRBV6-3 with TRBJ1-2; TCRdb's assignment of TRBD1 cannot be checked, as there is no DNA. From germline, CDR1 is MNHEY and CDR2 SVGEGT. The CDR3 runs to 13 residues. CDR3: CASSLRGLIGYTF.

V and J are TRBV5-6 and TRBJ1-4. Germline CDR1 SGHDT, CDR2 YYEEEE. The CDR3 length is 14 residues. CDR3 residues: CASSFKSTNEKLFF.

The chain recombines TRBV29-1 with TRBJ2-5; TCRdb lists TRBD1, though no DNA is available to test this call. The CDR3 sequence is 13 residues long. Germline values: CDR1 SQVTM, CDR2 ANQGSEA. The CDR3 loop reads CSVQGGFVFAQYF.

V usage is TRBV6-5 and J usage is TRBJ2-7; absent DNA, TCRdb's TRBD1 call cannot be checked. The germline gives CDR1 MNHEY, CDR2 SVGAGI. The CDR3 extends over 16 amino acids. The CDR3 region is CASSYSETGTSYEQYF.

The chain couples TRBV29-1 to TRBJ1-2; TCRdb picks TRBD1, but there is no DNA to check that call. Germline V CDR1 and CDR2: SQVTM, ANQGSEA. This CDR3 contains 13 residues. The CDR3 loop is CSVAGDLRRGYTF. Full variable domain (missing parts from reference TRBV29-1 and TRBJ1-2): SAVISQKPSRDICQRGTSLTIQCQVDSQVTMMFWYRQQPGQSLTLIATANQGSEATYESGFVIDKFPISRPNLTFSTLTVSNMSPEDSSIYLCSVAGDLRRGYTFGSGTRLTVV.

The V call is TRBV19, the J call TRBJ1-3. The CDR3 sequence is 14 residues long. In germline, CDR1 is LNHDA, CDR2 SQIVND (reference sequence). This chain's CDR3 is CASTIQISGNTIYF.

The gene calls are TRBV5-4 and TRBJ2-2; checking the TCRdb D call of TRBD1 is not possible without DNA. The CDR3 contains 15 residues. Per germline, CDR1 SGHNT and CDR2 YYREEE (reference sequence). CDR3: CASSFGRKGGGELFF.

Here the CDR3 reads CSARERPGEWSSPLHF. The rearrangement uses TRBV20-1 and TRBJ1-6; as DNA is missing, the TRBD1 call by TCRdb cannot be tested. CDR3 length: 16 residues. CDR1 and CDR2 from the germline V gene are DFQATT and SNEGSKA (reference sequence).

This chain joins TRBV15 and TRBJ1-1; TCRdb indicates TRBD1, and absent DNA this call remains unverified. The CDR3 loop spans 14 amino acids. Germline V gives CDR1 LNHNV, CDR2 YYDKDF (reference sequence). The CDR3 is CATSREGANTEAFF.

The chain recombines TRBV2 with TRBJ2-7; TCRdb designates TRBD2, a call that cannot be tested without DNA. Germline CDR1 reads SNHLY; CDR2 reads FYNNEI. The CDR3 runs 16 residues. CDR3 loop: CATTTGREGPSYEQYF.

The chain recombines TRBV12-3 or TRBV12-4 with TRBJ2-7; TCRdb outputs TRBD2, but without DNA this stays unchecked. This CDR3 spans 16 amino acids. This CDR3 reads CASSPRTSGTRREQYF.

The chain employs TRBV24-1 and TRBJ2-7. The germline V gene encodes CDR1 KGHDR and CDR2 SFDVKD. The CDR3 contains 11 residues. The CDR3 sequence is CATSSGYEQYF.

The chain's CDR3 is CSQGQPRTNGGYTF. The chain employs TRBV20-1 and TRBJ1-2; TCRdb designates TRBD1, a call that cannot be tested without DNA. The CDR3 runs to 14 residues. Per germline, CDR1 DFQATT and CDR2 SNEGSKA (reference sequence).

The chain carries TRBV11-2 and TRBJ2-1; the TCRdb D gene call, TRBD2, has no DNA to confirm it. Germline V gene sequence: CDR1 SGHAT, CDR2 FQNNGV. The CDR3 spans 14 residues. The CDR3 loop reads CASSSSGRVNEQFF.